This TCR beta chain was obtained from a study of T cells in Graves' hyperthyroidism and ophthalmopathy. Overall study findings and caveats: Blood shared most expanded thyroid clonotypes above 0.001. A 13 V-J signature model discriminated ophthalmopathy versus stable hyperthyroidism.

This clonotype came up many times. What it binds is not known. There were TCR beta CDR3 regions amplified from RNA transcripts. When the TCR CDR3 underwent first-round RT-PCR, the HTBI primer set was used. TCRdb analysed the multiplex PCR reads with MiXCR anew, one entry per CDR3 protein. Here the sample spans hundreds of thousands of distinct CDR3 sequences, about 14% being singletons. Subjects with ophthalmopathy showed a Clinical Activity Score no lower than 3, a NOSPECS grade no lower than 4, and a duration shorter than 3 months. Patients with uncontrolled infections, other autoimmune diseases, pregnancy or lactation were excluded. With 0 bases removed from V and 4 bases from J, the gap between germline ends came to 10 bases. Germline CDR1 is DFQATT and CDR2 is SNEGSKA (reference sequence). The CDR3 is 14 amino acids.

The receptor's source is a young man with Graves' ophthalmopathy. The genes are TRBV20-1 and TRBJ1-3; D may be TRBD1 (5 bases). Sequenced input: blood. CDR3: CSAREGGRGNTIYF. CDR3 nucleotides: TGCAGTGCTAGAGAGGGGGGTCGGGGAAACACCATATATTTT.